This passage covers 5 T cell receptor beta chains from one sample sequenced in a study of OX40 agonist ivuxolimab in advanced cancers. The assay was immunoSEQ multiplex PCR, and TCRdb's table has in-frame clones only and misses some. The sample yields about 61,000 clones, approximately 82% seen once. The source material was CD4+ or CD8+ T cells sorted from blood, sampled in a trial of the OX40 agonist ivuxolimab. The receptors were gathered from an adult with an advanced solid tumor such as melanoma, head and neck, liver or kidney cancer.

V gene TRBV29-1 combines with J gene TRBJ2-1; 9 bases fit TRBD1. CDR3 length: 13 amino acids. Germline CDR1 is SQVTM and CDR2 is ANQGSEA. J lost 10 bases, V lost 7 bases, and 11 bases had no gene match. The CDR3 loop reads CSAGGGTGHEQFF. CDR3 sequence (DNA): TGCAGCGCCGGAGGGGGGACAGGGCACGAGCAGTTCTTC.

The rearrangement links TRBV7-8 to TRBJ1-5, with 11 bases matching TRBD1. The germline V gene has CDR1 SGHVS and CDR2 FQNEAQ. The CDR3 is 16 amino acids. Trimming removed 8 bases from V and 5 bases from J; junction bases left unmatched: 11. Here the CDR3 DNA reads TGTGCCAGCGTAGGGGGGACAGGGGGATTCGATCAGCCCCAGCATTTT. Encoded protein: CASVGGTGGFDQPQHF.

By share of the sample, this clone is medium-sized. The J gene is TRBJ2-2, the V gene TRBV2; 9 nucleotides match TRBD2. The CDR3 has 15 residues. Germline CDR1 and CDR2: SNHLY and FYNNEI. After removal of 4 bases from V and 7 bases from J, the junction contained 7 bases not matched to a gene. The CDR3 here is CASSALREGRGELFF. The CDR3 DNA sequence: TGTGCCAGCAGTGCCTTGCGGGAGGGCCGCGGGGAGCTGTTTTTT.

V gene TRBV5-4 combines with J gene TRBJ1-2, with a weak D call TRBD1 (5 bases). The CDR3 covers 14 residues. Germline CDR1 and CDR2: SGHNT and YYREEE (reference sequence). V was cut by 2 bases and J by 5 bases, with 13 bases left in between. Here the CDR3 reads CASSFVGAGYGYTF. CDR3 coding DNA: TGTGCCAGCAGCTTTGTAGGGGCAGGATATGGCTACACCTTC.

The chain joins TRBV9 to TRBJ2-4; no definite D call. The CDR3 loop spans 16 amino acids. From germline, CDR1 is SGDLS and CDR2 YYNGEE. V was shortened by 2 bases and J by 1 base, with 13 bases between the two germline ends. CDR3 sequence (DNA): TGTGCCAGCAGCGTTGCCCCAGTGGGGGCCAAAAACATTCAGTACTTC. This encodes CASSVAPVGAKNIQYF.